Listed here is a single T cell receptor (beta chain). The antigen is undetermined. The time point is: late sampling 161 to 241 days after vaccination in a few convalescent patients. Described treatment: roughly 11-day PBMC culture with coronavirus spike peptide pools or control peptides (ViraFEST assay). After being plated at around 2 million per well, PBMCs were cultured with about 10 IU/ml IL-2 and 10 ug/ml peptide pools. This sample is drawn from a study of vaccination and CD4 T cells after COVID-19. As for the study in general: Post-COVID draws followed diagnosis by a median roughly 93 days (range 35 to 161). The cells were exposed to overlapping spike peptides originating from SARS-CoV-2, HCoV-NL63, HCoV-OC43 and HCoV-229E for stimulation. Study results and caveats: Researchers report that a median about 86% of reactive clones in convalescent patients surfaced only post-vaccination.

The Oncomine TCR Beta short-read assay was applied to DNA of cultured CD4+ T cells. TCRdb processed the PCR reads anew with MiXCR; each CDR3 protein has one entry. The sample has tens of thousands of distinct CDR3 sequences, 28% seen once. This CDR3 has 16 amino acids. V shed 4 bases, J shed 6 bases, and the junction held 7 bases outside the gene matches. Germline CDR1 KGHDR, CDR2 SFDVKD. This TCR was recovered from a human donor who had recovered from COVID-19. The input for sequencing was CD4+ T cells from blood, cultured in vitro, taken about 7 months after SARS-CoV-2 vaccination. The rearrangement joins TRBV24-1 to TRBJ2-2; 10 bases match TRBD2. CDR3 sequence: CATSESGRAFPGELFF. In nucleotides, the CDR3 is TGTGCCACCAGTGAGAGCGGGAGGGCCTTCCCCGGGGAGCTGTTTTTT.